The 5 T cell receptor beta chains presented below share a single source sample, sequenced in a study of early stage breast cancer tumors. Only in-frame clones appear in the TCRdb table, and some are missing; sequencing was by immunoSEQ multiplex PCR. The sample comprises about 51,000 clones, roughly 78% of which are singletons, and around 3.4% rests with the top ten. What was sequenced was blood. The receptors come from a person aged 35 to 50 with breast cancer.

DNA of the CDR3: TGTGCCAGCAGTTCTGGGAGACTGACTCAAGAGACCCAGTACTTC. Translation: CASSSGRLTQETQYF. The rearrangement links TRBV7-9 to TRBJ2-5; D may be TRBD2 (5 bases). CDR3 size: 15 residues. Germline loops: CDR1 SEHNR, CDR2 FQNEAQ (reference sequence). Trimming left V 6 bases short and J 2 bases short, with 16 bases between.

The CDR3 protein is CASSRLMNTEAFF. CDR3 DNA sequence: TGTGCCAGCAGTCGACTCATGAACACTGAAGCTTTCTTT. This sequence joins TRBV6-1 and TRBJ1-1; the D is unclear. This CDR3 region has 13 residues. Trimming removed 5 bases at V and 0 bases at J, with 7 bases between. Per germline, CDR1 MNHNS and CDR2 SASEGT.

A few counts support this clone. The chain joins TRBV29-1 to TRBJ1-2; the D is unclear. V lost 4 bases and J 4 bases, leaving 13 bases between the germline ends. Germline V lookup: CDR1 SQVTM, CDR2 ANQGSEA. The CDR3 length is 13 residues. The CDR3 DNA reads TGCAGCGTTGCGACAAACTCGGCCTATGGCTACACCTTC. Its translation: CSVATNSAYGYTF. The variable domain in full, completed from reference TRBV29-1 and TRBJ1-2, reads SAVISQKPSRDICQRGTSLTIQCQVDSQVTMMFWYRQQPGQSLTLIATANQGSEATYESGFVIDKFPISRPNLTFSTLTVSNMSPEDSSIYLCSVATNSAYGYTFGSGTRLTVV.

This clone was seen a single time. This sequence joins TRBV29-1 and TRBJ2-1, with D perhaps matching TRBD1 or TRBD2 (5 bases each). The germline V and J ends were trimmed by 3 bases and 6 bases, with 21 bases remaining between them. The CDR3 totals 16 residues. Germline lookup yields CDR1 SQVTM and CDR2 ANQGSEA. The CDR3 coding sequence is TGCAGCGTTGACGGGACGGGACGAGGCACAGTCAATGAGCAGTTCTTC. Its protein is CSVDGTGRGTVNEQFF.

J is TRBJ2-1 and V is TRBV27; TRBD2 agrees at 11 bases. CDR1 is MNHEY and CDR2 is SMNVEV in the germline V gene (reference sequence). The CDR3 covers 18 residues. V lost 2 bases, J lost 5 bases, and 11 bases stayed unmatched. CDR3 sequence: CASSLSKGTSGSNNEQFF. The CDR3 DNA reads TGTGCCAGCAGTTTAAGTAAGGGAACTAGCGGGAGTAACAATGAGCAGTTCTTC.